This T cell receptor (beta chain) was observed in a study of CD8 T cells in Susac syndrome. An input of about 0.5 to 1 ug of RNA was subjected to reverse transcription using random hexamers. Amplification of TCR beta CDR3 across 54 Vbeta and 13 Jbeta was performed with immunoSEQ multiplex PCR. TCRdb passed the immunoSEQ multiplex PCR reads through MiXCR, listing each CDR3 protein once. Of about 130,000 distinct CDR3 sequences listed, approximately 96% are singletons. Germline CDR1 LGHDT, CDR2 YNNKEL (reference sequence). This CDR3 region has 13 residues. V lost 0 bases to trimming and J lost 6 bases; unmatched junction nucleotides: 1.

V and J are TRBV3-1 and TRBJ1-2, with TRBD1 identical over 7 bases. Sequencing was performed on CD4+ T cells from PBMCs. The sequence was collected from a human donor in good health. DNA for the CDR3: TGTGCCAGCAGCCAAGAAGGACAGGATGGCTACACCTTC. It translates to CASSQEGQDGYTF. The complete variable domain, with remaining parts taken from reference TRBV3-1 and TRBJ1-2, reads DTAVSQTPKYLVTQMGNDKSIKCEQNLGHDTMYWYKQDSKKFLKIMFSYNNKELIINETVPNRFSPKSPDKAHLNLHINSLELGDSAVYFCASSQEGQDGYTFGSGTRLTVV.